The 20 T cell receptor beta chains given below trace back to one sample, sequenced in a study of T cell responses to AZD1222 COVID-19 vaccine. Data came from immunoSEQ multiplex PCR; TCRdb stores just in-frame clones and leaves some out. The profile shows 130,000 or so clones, approximately 91% of them singletons. The input for sequencing was peripheral blood, taken on day 0 of AZD1222 vaccination. These receptor sequences come from an adult in good health.

The chain links TRBV18 to TRBJ2-1, with D uncertain. The V gene's germline CDR1 is KGHSH and CDR2 LQKENI. CDR3 length: 15 residues. The V gene lost 3 bases and the J gene lost 0 bases, with 9 bases spanning the gap. CDR3 sequence reads: CASSPTFGSYNEQFF. The CDR3 DNA sequence: TGTGCCAGCTCACCGACGTTTGGCTCCTACAATGAGCAGTTCTTC.

The chain combines TRBV18 with TRBJ1-2, with 8 bases lining up with TRBD1. J lost 3 bases, V lost 3 bases, and 6 bases had no gene match. The CDR3 spans 15 residues. The germline V gene has CDR1 KGHSH and CDR2 LQKENI. CDR3 residues: CASSPGGQAHYGYTF. The CDR3 DNA sequence: TGTGCCAGCTCACCGGGGGGACAGGCGCACTATGGCTACACCTTC. The full variable domain, completed using reference TRBV18 and TRBJ1-2, is NAGVMQNPRHLVRRRGQEARLRCSPMKGHSHVYWYRQLPEEGLKFMVYLQKENIIDESGMPKERFSAEFPKEGPSILRIQQVVRGDSAAYFCASSPGGQAHYGYTFGSGTRLTVV.

The chain combines TRBV7-2 with TRBJ2-2; D may correspond to TRBD1 or TRBD2 (5 bases each). V was cut by 3 bases and J by 0 bases, with 11 bases left in between. CDR3 size: 16 residues. In germline, CDR1 is SGHTA, CDR2 FQGNSA. The CDR3 loop reads CASSFTGTTNTGELFF. DNA of the CDR3: TGTGCCAGCAGCTTCACCGGGACCACGAACACCGGGGAGCTGTTTTTT.

This clone turned up a few times. The CDR3 region is CAISEASGRFGTQYF. In DNA, the CDR3 is TGTGCCATCAGTGAGGCTAGCGGGAGATTCGGGACCCAGTACTTC. The chain joins TRBV10-3 to TRBJ2-5; 10 positions match TRBD2. Germline CDR1 and CDR2: ENHRY and SYGVKD. Trimming took 2 bases from V and 7 from J; bases not matched to a gene: 7. CDR3 size: 15 residues.

This sequence joins TRBV6-6 and TRBJ2-5, with D hard to call. The CDR3 contains 12 residues. CDR1 is MNHNY and CDR2 is SVGAGI in the germline V gene (reference sequence). The V end was cut by 0 bases, the J end by 3 bases, with 2 bases between. CDR3 nucleotides: TGTGCCAGCAGTTACTCGGAAGAGACCCAGTACTTC. It codes for CASSYSEETQYF.

The chain uses TRBV25-1 and TRBJ2-1; 11 positions agree with TRBD2. Germline V gene sequence: CDR1 MGHDK, CDR2 SYGVNS. The V gene end was trimmed by 4 bases and the J gene end by 9 bases; junction bases not matched to a gene: 2. CDR3 length: 13 residues. The CDR3 loop is CASSGGLAGEQFF. The CDR3 nucleotides read TGTGCCAGCAGTGGAGGACTAGCGGGTGAGCAGTTCTTC.

The chain joins TRBV7-8 to TRBJ2-7, with TRBD1 matching 10 bases. Trimming removed 3 bases from V and 6 bases from J; junction bases left unmatched: 11. Germline V gives CDR1 SGHVS, CDR2 FQNEAQ. This CDR3 contains 16 residues. CDR3 amino acids: CASSLGDRGLLSEQYF. DNA for the CDR3: TGTGCCAGCAGCTTGGGGGACAGGGGATTACTTTCCGAGCAGTACTTC.

The rearrangement uses TRBV23-1 and TRBJ1-6; D may be TRBD1 (5 bases). TRBV23-1 is given ORF status, its function remaining uncertain. The CDR3 runs 19 residues. V was trimmed by 2 bases and J by 4 bases, leaving 21 bases between them. For the CDR3, the DNA is TGCGCCAGCAGTCAACCCAACCGGGAGCTGGGGCTATATAATTCACCCCTCCACTTT. Its protein is CASSQPNRELGLYNSPLHF.

The J gene is TRBJ1-1, the V gene TRBV27; TRBD1 might be the D (5 bases). Germline CDR1 reads MNHEY; CDR2 reads SMNVEV (reference sequence). V was trimmed by 4 bases and J by 3 bases, leaving 9 bases between them. The CDR3 is 13 residues long. The CDR3 reads CASSSTVDTEAFF. In nucleotides, the CDR3 is TGTGCCAGCAGTTCGACAGTGGACACTGAAGCTTTCTTT.

V gene TRBV7-9 combines with J gene TRBJ2-7; maybe TRBD2 (6 bases). The germline gives CDR1 SEHNR, CDR2 FQNEAQ (reference sequence). The V end lost 6 bases, the J end lost 2 bases, and 17 bases lay between the germline ends. The CDR3 consists of 15 residues. The CDR3 loop is CASRLATGLTYEQYF. The CDR3 DNA is TGTGCCAGCAGGCTAGCGACGGGGCTCACCTACGAGCAGTACTTC.

The V gene is TRBV7-2, the J gene TRBJ1-4; D might be TRBD1 (6 bases). The length of the CDR3 is 16 residues. Per the germline V gene, CDR1 is SGHTA and CDR2 is FQGNSA. Trimming cost V 0 bases and J 5 bases, with 13 bases left between them. The CDR3 bases are TGTGCCAGCAGCTTAGCGGTACAGGGTGGGAATGAAAAACTGTTTTTT. It translates to CASSLAVQGGNEKLFF.

In this sample, this clone turned up once. This chain uses TRBV19 with TRBJ2-1; 9 bases fit TRBD1. Losses at the gene ends were 3 bases for V and 8 bases for J; bases not matched to a gene: 5. This CDR3 has 14 amino acids. Germline V gene sequence: CDR1 LNHDA, CDR2 SQIVND (reference sequence). The CDR3 DNA reads TGTGCCAGTAGTATGAACAGGGGGCGAGATGAGCAGTTCTTC. Protein sequence: CASSMNRGRDEQFF.

The chain combines TRBV9 with TRBJ2-7; D gene ambiguous. Trimming removed 0 bases at V and 0 bases at J, with 7 bases between. CDR1 and CDR2 (germline): SGDLS, YYNGEE. This CDR3 is built from 14 residues. CDR3 coding DNA: TGTGCCAGCAGCGTAGGGGCTGACTCCTACGAGCAGTACTTC. Translation gives CASSVGADSYEQYF.

CDR3 residues: CAWSGQGRPNEKLFF. The DNA for the CDR3 is TGTGCCTGGAGTGGACAGGGGCGTCCTAATGAAAAACTGTTTTTT. The J gene is TRBJ1-4, the V gene TRBV30; 8 nucleotides agree with TRBD1. Germline CDR1 GTSNPN, CDR2 SVGIG (reference sequence). CDR3 length equals 15 residues. V shed 1 base, J shed 3 bases, and the junction held 4 bases outside the gene matches.

The V and J genes are TRBV6-2 or TRBV6-3 and TRBJ1-5, with D tentatively TRBD1 (6 bases). The CDR3 extends over 15 amino acids. Trimming removed 4 bases from V and 2 bases from J, with 12 bases in between. Germline V gives CDR1 MNHEY, CDR2 SVGEGT. The CDR3 here is CASSSKGGGNQPQHF. The CDR3 DNA sequence: TGTGCCAGCAGTTCCAAGGGGGGAGGCAATCAGCCCCAGCATTTT.

The genes are TRBV19 and TRBJ1-5; 7 nucleotides agree with TRBD1. Germline V gives CDR1 LNHDA, CDR2 SQIVND (reference sequence). The CDR3 is 14 amino acids. V was pared by 5 bases and J by 5 bases, with 6 bases of the junction left unmatched. CDR3 in amino acids: CASSGQAGDQPQHF. The CDR3 DNA reads TGTGCCAGTAGTGGACAGGCGGGGGATCAGCCCCAGCATTTT.

This rearrangement joins TRBV7-2 to TRBJ2-7; D is uncertain. The CDR3 is made up of 13 amino acids. Trimming took off 8 bases at V and 4 bases at J, with 15 bases between the two ends. CDR1 is SGHTA and CDR2 is FQGNSA in the germline V gene. CDR3 sequence: CASSDLGPYEQYF. As DNA, the CDR3 is TGTGCCAGCTCGGACCTAGGGCCGTACGAGCAGTACTTC.

V gene TRBV5-1 combines with J gene TRBJ1-1, with D possibly being TRBD1 (6 bases). The CDR3 loop spans 12 amino acids. V lost 7 bases to trimming and J lost 6 bases, with 13 bases between them. Germline CDR1 and CDR2: SGHRS and YFSETQ. CDR3 sequence: CASSQGRSEAFF. Written as DNA, the CDR3 is TGCGCCAGCTCTCAGGGGCGTTCTGAAGCTTTCTTT.

This chain uses TRBV19 with TRBJ1-2, with D maybe TRBD1 (5 bases). Trimming cost V 3 bases and J 1 base, with 18 bases left between them. Germline CDR1 is LNHDA and CDR2 is SQIVND (reference sequence). This CDR3 has 17 amino acids. CDR3 in amino acids: CASSIQGLGRNNYGYTF. The DNA for the CDR3 is TGTGCCAGTAGTATCCAGGGCTTGGGGAGGAATAACTATGGCTACACCTTC.

The genes are TRBV7-2 and TRBJ1-4; possibly TRBD1 for D (5 bases). Between the trimmed V and J ends, which lost 5 bases and 8 bases, there was a span of 9 bases. CDR1 is SGHTA and CDR2 is FQGNSA in the germline V gene. The CDR3 contains 12 residues. CDR3 loop: CASSGGTEKLFF. In nucleotides, the CDR3 is TGTGCCAGCAGCGGTGGGACGGAAAAACTGTTTTTT.